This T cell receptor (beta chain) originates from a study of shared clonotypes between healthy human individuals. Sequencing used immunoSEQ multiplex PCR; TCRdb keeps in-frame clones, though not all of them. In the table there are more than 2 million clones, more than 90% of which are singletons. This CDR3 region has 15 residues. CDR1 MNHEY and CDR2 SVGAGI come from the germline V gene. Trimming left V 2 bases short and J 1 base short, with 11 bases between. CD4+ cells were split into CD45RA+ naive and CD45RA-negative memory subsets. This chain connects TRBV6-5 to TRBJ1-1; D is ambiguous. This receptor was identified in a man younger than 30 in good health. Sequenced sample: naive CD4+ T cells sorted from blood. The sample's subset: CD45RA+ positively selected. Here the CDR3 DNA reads TGTGCCAGCAGTTACCTTATTACAAGGAACACTGAAGCTTTCTTT. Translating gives CASSYLITRNTEAFF.